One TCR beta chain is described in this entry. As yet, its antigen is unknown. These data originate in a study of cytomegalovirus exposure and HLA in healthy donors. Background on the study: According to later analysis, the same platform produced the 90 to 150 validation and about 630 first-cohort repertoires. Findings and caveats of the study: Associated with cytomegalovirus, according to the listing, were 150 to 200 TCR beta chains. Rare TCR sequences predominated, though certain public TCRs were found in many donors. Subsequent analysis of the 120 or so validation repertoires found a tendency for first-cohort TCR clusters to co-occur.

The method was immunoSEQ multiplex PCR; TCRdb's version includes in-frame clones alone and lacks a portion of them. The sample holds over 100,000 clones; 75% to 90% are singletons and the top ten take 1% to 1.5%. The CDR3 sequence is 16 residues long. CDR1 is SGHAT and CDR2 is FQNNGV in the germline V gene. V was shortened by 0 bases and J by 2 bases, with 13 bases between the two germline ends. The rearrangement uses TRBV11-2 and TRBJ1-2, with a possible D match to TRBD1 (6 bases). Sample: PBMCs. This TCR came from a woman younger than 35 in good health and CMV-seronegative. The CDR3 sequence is CASSLEGNRANYGYTF. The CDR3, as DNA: TGTGCCAGCAGCTTAGAGGGTAACAGGGCGAACTATGGCTACACCTTC.